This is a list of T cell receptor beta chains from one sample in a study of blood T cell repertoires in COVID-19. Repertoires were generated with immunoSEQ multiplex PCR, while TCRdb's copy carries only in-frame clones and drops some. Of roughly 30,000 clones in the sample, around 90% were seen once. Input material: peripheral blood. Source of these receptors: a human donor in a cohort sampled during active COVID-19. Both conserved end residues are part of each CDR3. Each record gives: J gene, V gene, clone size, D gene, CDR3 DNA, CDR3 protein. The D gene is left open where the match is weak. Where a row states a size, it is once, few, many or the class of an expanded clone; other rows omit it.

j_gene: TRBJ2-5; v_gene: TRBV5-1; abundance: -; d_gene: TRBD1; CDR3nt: TGCGCCAGCAGCCCCGGGACAGGGCACGAGACCCAGTACTTC; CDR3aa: CASSPGTGHETQYF
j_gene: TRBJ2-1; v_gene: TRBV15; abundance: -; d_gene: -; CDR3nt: TGTGCCACCAGCAGAGATCGGGGACTTTACAATGAGCAGTTCTTC; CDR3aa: CATSRDRGLYNEQFF
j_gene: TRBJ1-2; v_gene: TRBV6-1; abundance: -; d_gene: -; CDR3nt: TGTGCCAGCAGTGAAGTGGCAGGGGTCGGTGATGGCTACACCTTC; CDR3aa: CASSEVAGVGDGYTF
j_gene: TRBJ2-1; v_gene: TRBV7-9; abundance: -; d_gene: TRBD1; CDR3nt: TGTGCCAGCAGCCCCTTAGCTACCAGACAGGGGGACTCCTACAATGAGCAGTTCTTC; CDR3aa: CASSPLATRQGDSYNEQFF
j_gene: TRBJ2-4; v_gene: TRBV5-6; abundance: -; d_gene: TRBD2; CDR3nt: TGTGCCAGCAGCTCCGGGACTAGCGGTTCCGACATTCAGTACTTC; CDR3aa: CASSSGTSGSDIQYF
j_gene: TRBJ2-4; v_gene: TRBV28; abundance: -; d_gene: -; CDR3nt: TGTGCCAGCAGTACAGGTCACTTAGCCAAAAACATTCAGTACTTC; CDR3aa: CASSTGHLAKNIQYF
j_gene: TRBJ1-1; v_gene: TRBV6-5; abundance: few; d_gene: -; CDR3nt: TGTGCCAGCAGCCTTCAGGCGAACACTGAAGCTTTCTTT; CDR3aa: CASSLQANTEAFF
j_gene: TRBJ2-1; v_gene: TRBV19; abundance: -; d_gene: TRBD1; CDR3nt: TGTGCCAGTTCAAACAGGGGACCCGAGCAGTTCTTC; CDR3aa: CASSNRGPEQFF
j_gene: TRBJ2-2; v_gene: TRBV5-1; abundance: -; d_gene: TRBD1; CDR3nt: TGCGCCAGCAGCTTGGCGAAGGGACAGCTGGGGAGTTCTTACACCGGGGAGCTGTTTTTT; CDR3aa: CASSLAKGQLGSSYTGELFF
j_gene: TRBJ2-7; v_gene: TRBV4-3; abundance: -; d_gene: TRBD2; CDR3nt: TGCGCCAGCAGCCAAGTCCGGCTAGCGGTTCCCTACGAGCAGTACTTC; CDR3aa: CASSQVRLAVPYEQYF
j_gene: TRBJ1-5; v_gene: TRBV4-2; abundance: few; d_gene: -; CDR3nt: TGTGCCAGCAGTCATTCCGGCGGATCGGTTAGCAATCAGCCCCAGCATTTT; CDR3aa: CASSHSGGSVSNQPQHF
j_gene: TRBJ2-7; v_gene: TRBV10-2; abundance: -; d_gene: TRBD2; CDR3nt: TGCGCCACCCTCAGCGGGAGTGAGTCCTACGAGCAGTACTTC; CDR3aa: CATLSGSESYEQYF
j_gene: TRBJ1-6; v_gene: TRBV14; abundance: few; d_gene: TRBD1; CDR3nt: TGTGCCAGCAGCCATTGGGGACAGAATAATTCACCCCTCCACTTT; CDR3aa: CASSHWGQNNSPLHF
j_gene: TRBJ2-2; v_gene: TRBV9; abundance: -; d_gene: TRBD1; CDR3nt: TGTGCCAGCAGCGGCGAGGGGGCAGGCTGGTTGGGTCGGGAGCTGTTTTTT; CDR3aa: CASSGEGAGWLGRELFF
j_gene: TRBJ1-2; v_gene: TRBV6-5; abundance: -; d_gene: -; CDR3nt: TGTGCCAGCAGGGACAGCGCTAACTATGGCTACACCTTC; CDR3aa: CASRDSANYGYTF
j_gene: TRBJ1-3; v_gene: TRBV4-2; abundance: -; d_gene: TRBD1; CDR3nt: TGTGCCAGCAGCCAGGGACAGCTTGGCGGAAACACCATATATTTT; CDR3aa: CASSQGQLGGNTIYF
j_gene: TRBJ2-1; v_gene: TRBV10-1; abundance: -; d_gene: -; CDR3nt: TGCGCCAGCAGTGAGTCGGCCAGGGGATACAATGAGCAGTTCTTC; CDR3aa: CASSESARGYNEQFF
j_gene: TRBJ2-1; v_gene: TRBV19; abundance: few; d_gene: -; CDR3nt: TGTGCCAGTAGTATGGGCAGGAACTCCTACAATGAGCAGTTCTTC; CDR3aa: CASSMGRNSYNEQFF
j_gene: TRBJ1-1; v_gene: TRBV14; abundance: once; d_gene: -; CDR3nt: TGTGCCAGCAGCCAGGCCCCGAGACAGAACACTGAAGCTTTCTTT; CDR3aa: CASSQAPRQNTEAFF
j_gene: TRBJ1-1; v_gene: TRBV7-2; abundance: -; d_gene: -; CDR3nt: TGTGCCAGCAGCACGCAGGGTAACACTGAAGCTTTCTTT; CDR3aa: CASSTQGNTEAFF
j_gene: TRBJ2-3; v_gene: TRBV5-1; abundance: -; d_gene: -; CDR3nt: TGCGCCAGCAGCTTGGCCCCCCCTACAGATACGCAGTATTTT; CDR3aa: CASSLAPPTDTQYF
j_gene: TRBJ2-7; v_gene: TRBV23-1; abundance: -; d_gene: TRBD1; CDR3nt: TGCGCCAGCAGTCAATCGCTAAGGGGGCTCCCCTACGAGCAGTACTTC; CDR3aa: CASSQSLRGLPYEQYF
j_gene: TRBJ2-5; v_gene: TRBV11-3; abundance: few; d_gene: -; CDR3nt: TGTGCCAGCAGCTTCCCAAATCAAGAGACCCAGTACTTC; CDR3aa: CASSFPNQETQYF
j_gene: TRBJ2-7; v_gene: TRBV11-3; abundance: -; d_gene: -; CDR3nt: TGTGCCAGCAGCGACGGACAGAGCTACGAGCAGTACTTC; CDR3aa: CASSDGQSYEQYF
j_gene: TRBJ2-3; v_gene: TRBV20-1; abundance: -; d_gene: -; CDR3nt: TGCAGTGCTAGTTTGCGGCAGCCCAGCACAGATACGCAGTATTTT; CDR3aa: CSASLRQPSTDTQYF
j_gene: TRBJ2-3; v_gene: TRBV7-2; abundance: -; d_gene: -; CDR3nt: TGTGCCAGCAGCTTTATTGGCACAGATACGCAGTATTTT; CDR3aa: CASSFIGTDTQYF
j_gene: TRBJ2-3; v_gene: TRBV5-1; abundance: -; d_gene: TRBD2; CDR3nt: TGCGCCAGCAGACTAGCGGGGCCGGATACGCAGTATTTT; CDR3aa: CASRLAGPDTQYF
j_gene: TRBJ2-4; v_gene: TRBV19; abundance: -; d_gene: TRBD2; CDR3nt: TGTGCCACCGAGAAACCGGGACTAGCGGGGAGGCTTCAGTACTTC; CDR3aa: CATEKPGLAGRLQYF
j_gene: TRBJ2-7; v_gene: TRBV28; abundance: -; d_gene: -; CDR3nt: TGTGCCAGCACCATAACATGGGGCAGTCCCTACGAGCAGTACTTC; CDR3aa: CASTITWGSPYEQYF
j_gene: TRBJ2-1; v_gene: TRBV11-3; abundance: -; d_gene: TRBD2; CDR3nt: TGTGCCAGCAGCTCCAACCAGCTAGCGGGCGAGCAGTTCTTC; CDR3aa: CASSSNQLAGEQFF
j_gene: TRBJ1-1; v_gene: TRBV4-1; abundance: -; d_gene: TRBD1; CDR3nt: TGCGCCAGCACCCTCAAGACCCGACAGGGGAACACTGAAGCTTTCTTT; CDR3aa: CASTLKTRQGNTEAFF
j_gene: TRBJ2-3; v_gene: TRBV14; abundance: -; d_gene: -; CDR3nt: TGTGCCAGCAGGTCGACAGGTGCGAGCACAGATACGCAGTATTTT; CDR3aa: CASRSTGASTDTQYF
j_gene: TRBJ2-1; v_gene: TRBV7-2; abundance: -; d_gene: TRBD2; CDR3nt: TGTGCCAGCGGCATGCGGGGGGGAACCTACTACAATGAGCAGTTCTTC; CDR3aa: CASGMRGGTYYNEQFF
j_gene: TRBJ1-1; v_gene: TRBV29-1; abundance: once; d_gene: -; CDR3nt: TGCAGCTCCTCGAACACTGAAGCTTTCTTT; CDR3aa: CSSSNTEAFF
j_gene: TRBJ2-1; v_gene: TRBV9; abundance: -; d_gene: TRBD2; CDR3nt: TGTGCCAGCAGCGCCCCTTCTAGCGGAATGAGCTCCTACAATGAGCAGTTCTTC; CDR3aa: CASSAPSSGMSSYNEQFF
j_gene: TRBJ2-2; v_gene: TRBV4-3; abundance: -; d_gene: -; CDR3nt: TGCGCCAGCAGCCAAGTGTACGGGGTCACCGGGGAGCTGTTTTTT; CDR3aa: CASSQVYGVTGELFF
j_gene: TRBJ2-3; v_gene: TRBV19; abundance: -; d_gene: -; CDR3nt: TGTGCCAGTATGGGGGGAACCACAGATACGCAGTATTTT; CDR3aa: CASMGGTTDTQYF
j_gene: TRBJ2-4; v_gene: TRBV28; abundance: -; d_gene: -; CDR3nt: TGTGCCAGCAGCGGGAGCGGAACCAAAAACATTCAGTACTTC; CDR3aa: CASSGSGTKNIQYF
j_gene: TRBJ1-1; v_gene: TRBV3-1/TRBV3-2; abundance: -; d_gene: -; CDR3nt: TGTGCCAGCAGCCAAGAGCTCCAGACAGGAGAAGCTTTCTTT; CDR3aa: CASSQELQTGEAFF
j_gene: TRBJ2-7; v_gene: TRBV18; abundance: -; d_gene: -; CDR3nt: TGTGCCAGCTCAACCTGGCCCGACGAGCAGTACTTC; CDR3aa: CASSTWPDEQYF
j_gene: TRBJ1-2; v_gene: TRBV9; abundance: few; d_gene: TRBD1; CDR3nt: TGTGCCAGCAGCCCATCACAGGGGGCGTTGGGCTACACCTTC; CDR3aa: CASSPSQGALGYTF
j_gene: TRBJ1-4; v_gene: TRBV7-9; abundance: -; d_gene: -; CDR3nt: TGTGCCAGCAGCCAAGAGGCAACTAATGAAAAACTGTTTTTT; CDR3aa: CASSQEATNEKLFF
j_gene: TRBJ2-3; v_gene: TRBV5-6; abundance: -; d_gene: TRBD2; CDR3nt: TGTGCCAGCAGCTTGCAAAGGGCTAGCGGGATCTCAACAGATACGCAGTATTTT; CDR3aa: CASSLQRASGISTDTQYF
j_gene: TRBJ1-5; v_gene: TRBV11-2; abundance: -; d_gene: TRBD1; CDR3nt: TGTGCCAGCAGCGAGACAGGGTATCAGCCCCAGCATTTT; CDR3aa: CASSETGYQPQHF
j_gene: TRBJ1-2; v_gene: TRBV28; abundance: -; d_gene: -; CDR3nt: TGTGCCAGCAGTTTCCAAGCACCTAACCATGGCTACACCTTC; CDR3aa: CASSFQAPNHGYTF
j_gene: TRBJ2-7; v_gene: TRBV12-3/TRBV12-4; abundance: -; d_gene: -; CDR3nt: TGTGCCAGCACGCGTCAGGCGGGCGAGCAGTACTTC; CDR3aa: CASTRQAGEQYF
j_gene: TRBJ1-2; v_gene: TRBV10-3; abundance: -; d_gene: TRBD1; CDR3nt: TGTGCCATCAGTGAGTCGGAGGGGGCACGTGGCTACACCTTC; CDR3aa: CAISESEGARGYTF
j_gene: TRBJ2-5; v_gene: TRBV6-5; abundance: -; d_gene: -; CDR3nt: TGTGCCAGCAGCCAATTGGGTTCGACTCAGTACTTC; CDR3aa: CASSQLGSTQYF
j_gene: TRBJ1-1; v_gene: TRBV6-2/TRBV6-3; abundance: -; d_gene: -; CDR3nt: TGTGCCAGCAGCCCCGGGTGGGGCTACACTGAAGCTTTCTTT; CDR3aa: CASSPGWGYTEAFF
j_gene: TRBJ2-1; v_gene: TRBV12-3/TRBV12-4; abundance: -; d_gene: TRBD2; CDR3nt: TGTGCCAGCAGTTCCTCCCGGGGGGATGAGCAGTTCTTC; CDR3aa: CASSSSRGDEQFF
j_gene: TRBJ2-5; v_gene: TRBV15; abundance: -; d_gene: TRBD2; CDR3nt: TGTGCCACCAGCAGATTCGAGGGAGGGGAGACCCAGTACTTC; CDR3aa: CATSRFEGGETQYF
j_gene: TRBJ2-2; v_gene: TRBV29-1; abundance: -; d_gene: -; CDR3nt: TGCAGCGTTAAGCTAGCGATTAACACCGGGGAGCTGTTTTTT; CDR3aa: CSVKLAINTGELFF
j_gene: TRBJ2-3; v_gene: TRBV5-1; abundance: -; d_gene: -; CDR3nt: TGCGCCAGCAGCTTGCGAGCCCCTAGCACAGATACGCAGTATTTT; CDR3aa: CASSLRAPSTDTQYF